These T cell receptor beta chains were read from a single sample in a study of vaccination effects on CD4 cells after COVID-19. No antigen has been assigned to these receptors. The table came from immunoSEQ multiplex PCR; TCRdb's copy has only in-frame clones and leaves some out. The data show about 74,000 clones, with about 74% seen just once and roughly 2% held by the top ten. The sequencing here drew on CD4+ T cells from PBMCs cultured without peptide, taken before COVID-19 vaccination. The receptor set was obtained from a human donor who received a COVID-19 vaccine. The CDR3 runs from the conserved cysteine through the conserved F or W. Fields, in order: J gene, D gene, V gene, clone size, CDR3 protein, CDR3 DNA. A D gene is named only where the DNA matches it firmly. Some rows have no size entry. The others give once, few or many, or a class for an expanded clone.

j_gene: TRBJ2-3
d_gene: NA
v_gene: TRBV10-1
abundance: NA
CDR3aa: CASSESWVGDTQYF
CDR3nt: TGCGCCAGCAGTGAGTCCTGGGTGGGAGATACGCAGTATTTT

j_gene: TRBJ2-5
d_gene: TRBD1
v_gene: TRBV5-1
abundance: few
CDR3aa: CASSLGQGAETQYF
CDR3nt: TGCGCCAGCAGCCTGGGACAGGGGGCGGAGACCCAGTACTTC

j_gene: TRBJ1-1
d_gene: NA
v_gene: TRBV18
abundance: NA
CDR3aa: CASSPQPQAMNTEAFF
CDR3nt: TGTGCCAGCTCACCACAGCCACAGGCTATGAACACTGAAGCTTTCTTT

j_gene: TRBJ2-3
d_gene: TRBD1
v_gene: TRBV19
abundance: NA
CDR3aa: CASSTKTGGSTDTQYF
CDR3nt: TGTGCCAGTAGTACCAAGACAGGGGGGAGCACAGATACGCAGTATTTT

j_gene: TRBJ2-3
d_gene: NA
v_gene: TRBV5-5
abundance: NA
CDR3aa: CASAGDTQYF
CDR3nt: TGTGCCAGCGCCGGGGATACGCAGTATTTT

j_gene: TRBJ1-1
d_gene: NA
v_gene: TRBV5-1
abundance: NA
CDR3aa: CASSQDSMNTEAFF
CDR3nt: TGCGCCAGCAGCCAGGACAGCATGAACACTGAAGCTTTCTTT

j_gene: TRBJ2-6
d_gene: NA
v_gene: TRBV7-3
abundance: NA
CDR3aa: CASSWGVSGANVLTF
CDR3nt: TGTGCCAGCAGCTGGGGAGTCTCTGGGGCCAACGTCCTGACTTTC

j_gene: TRBJ2-6
d_gene: NA
v_gene: TRBV5-1
abundance: NA
CDR3aa: CASSPRGGAGANVLTF
CDR3nt: TGCGCCAGCAGCCCCAGAGGAGGGGCTGGGGCCAACGTCCTGACTTTC

j_gene: TRBJ1-2
d_gene: NA
v_gene: TRBV18
abundance: NA
CDR3aa: CASSPVIHINYGYTF
CDR3nt: TGTGCCAGCTCACCGGTGATTCATATAAACTATGGCTACACCTTC

j_gene: TRBJ2-5
d_gene: NA
v_gene: TRBV6-5
abundance: NA
CDR3aa: CASSYGGAIAETQYF
CDR3nt: TGTGCCAGCAGTTACGGGGGGGCTATCGCAGAGACCCAGTACTTC

j_gene: TRBJ1-2
d_gene: TRBD1
v_gene: TRBV6-5
abundance: NA
CDR3aa: CASRYTGGSYGYTF
CDR3nt: TGTGCCAGCAGATATACAGGGGGCAGCTATGGCTACACCTTC

j_gene: TRBJ2-5
d_gene: NA
v_gene: TRBV24-1
abundance: NA
CDR3aa: CATSAPGETQYF
CDR3nt: TGTGCCACCAGTGCCCCGGGGGAGACCCAGTACTTC

j_gene: TRBJ1-5
d_gene: NA
v_gene: TRBV7-3
abundance: NA
CDR3aa: CASSLIHAQPQHF
CDR3nt: TGTGCCAGCAGCTTAATTCATGCTCAGCCCCAGCATTTT

j_gene: TRBJ2-1
d_gene: TRBD2
v_gene: TRBV7-2
abundance: NA
CDR3aa: CASSLKVGTRRNEQFF
CDR3nt: TGTGCCAGCAGCTTAAAGGTCGGGACTAGGCGGAATGAGCAGTTCTTC

j_gene: TRBJ2-1
d_gene: TRBD1
v_gene: TRBV10-1
abundance: NA
CDR3aa: CASSPADRGHYNEQFF
CDR3nt: TGCGCCAGCAGCCCCGCGGACAGGGGGCACTACAATGAGCAGTTCTTC

j_gene: TRBJ1-2
d_gene: TRBD1
v_gene: TRBV5-8
abundance: NA
CDR3aa: CASSMGQVDYGYTF
CDR3nt: TGTGCCAGCAGCATGGGACAGGTCGACTATGGCTACACCTTC

j_gene: TRBJ1-2
d_gene: NA
v_gene: TRBV18
abundance: NA
CDR3aa: CASSPSAERDYGYTF
CDR3nt: TGTGCCAGCTCACCCTCAGCCGAAAGGGACTATGGCTACACCTTC

j_gene: TRBJ2-1
d_gene: TRBD1
v_gene: TRBV29-1
abundance: NA
CDR3aa: CSVAGQGRYNEQFF
CDR3nt: TGCAGCGTCGCGGGACAGGGGAGATACAATGAGCAGTTCTTC

j_gene: TRBJ1-3
d_gene: NA
v_gene: TRBV29-1
abundance: NA
CDR3aa: CSASAFGGNTIYF
CDR3nt: TGCAGCGCCTCAGCTTTCGGTGGAAACACCATATATTTT

j_gene: TRBJ2-5
d_gene: TRBD1
v_gene: TRBV2
abundance: NA
CDR3aa: CAGQGQSLTAQYF
CDR3nt: TGTGCCGGACAGGGGCAATCTTTGACGGCCCAGTACTTC

j_gene: TRBJ2-3
d_gene: NA
v_gene: TRBV9
abundance: NA
CDR3aa: CASSGDFTDTQYF
CDR3nt: TGTGCCAGCTCAGGGGACTTCACAGATACGCAGTATTTT

j_gene: TRBJ1-4
d_gene: NA
v_gene: TRBV7-8
abundance: NA
CDR3aa: CASSRNRVSNEKLFF
CDR3nt: TGTGCCAGCAGTCGAAACAGGGTTTCTAATGAAAAACTGTTTTTT

j_gene: TRBJ1-1
d_gene: NA
v_gene: TRBV19
abundance: NA
CDR3aa: CASSFQTLNTEAFF
CDR3nt: TGTGCCAGTAGTTTCCAGACTTTGAACACTGAAGCTTTCTTT

j_gene: TRBJ2-5
d_gene: NA
v_gene: TRBV4-1
abundance: NA
CDR3aa: CASSQEGAATRPLEETQYF
CDR3nt: TGCGCCAGCAGCCAAGAAGGGGCCGCGACACGACCCCTAGAGGAGACCCAGTACTTC

j_gene: TRBJ1-5
d_gene: NA
v_gene: TRBV5-1
abundance: few
CDR3aa: CASSLDGDSNQPQHF
CDR3nt: TGCGCCAGCAGCTTGGACGGCGACAGCAATCAGCCCCAGCATTTT

j_gene: TRBJ1-5
d_gene: NA
v_gene: TRBV28
abundance: NA
CDR3aa: CASTSGYSNQPQHF
CDR3nt: TGTGCCAGCACCTCGGGATATAGCAATCAGCCCCAGCATTTT

j_gene: TRBJ2-5
d_gene: TRBD1
v_gene: TRBV2
abundance: few
CDR3aa: CASSESTGVGTQYF
CDR3nt: TGTGCCAGCAGTGAATCGACAGGGGTAGGGACCCAGTACTTC

j_gene: TRBJ2-3
d_gene: TRBD1
v_gene: TRBV6-4
abundance: NA
CDR3aa: CASSDSRGPTDTQYF
CDR3nt: TGTGCCAGCAGTGACTCGAGGGGGCCGACAGATACGCAGTATTTT

j_gene: TRBJ1-2
d_gene: NA
v_gene: TRBV4-3
abundance: NA
CDR3aa: CASSQDTANYGYTF
CDR3nt: TGCGCCAGCAGCCAAGACACCGCTAACTATGGCTACACCTTC

j_gene: TRBJ2-5
d_gene: NA
v_gene: TRBV5-1
abundance: NA
CDR3aa: CASSLSGGGETQYF
CDR3nt: TGCGCCAGCAGCTTGTCGGGGGGCGGGGAGACCCAGTACTTC

j_gene: TRBJ1-2
d_gene: NA
v_gene: TRBV3-1/TRBV3-2
abundance: NA
CDR3aa: CASSQGGYGYTF
CDR3nt: TGTGCCAGCAGCCAAGGAGGGTACGGCTACACCTTC

j_gene: TRBJ1-6
d_gene: NA
v_gene: TRBV5-6
abundance: NA
CDR3aa: CASSLGGKRSPLHF
CDR3nt: TGTGCCAGCAGCTTGGGCGGGAAACGTTCACCCCTCCACTTT

j_gene: TRBJ1-1
d_gene: NA
v_gene: TRBV7-2
abundance: NA
CDR3aa: CASSLWGRSTEAFF
CDR3nt: TGTGCCAGCAGCTTGTGGGGGCGGTCCACTGAAGCTTTCTTT

j_gene: TRBJ2-4
d_gene: NA
v_gene: TRBV30
abundance: NA
CDR3aa: CAWSVGWGLGNIQYF
CDR3nt: TGTGCCTGGAGTGTAGGGTGGGGTTTGGGGAACATTCAGTACTTC

j_gene: TRBJ1-3
d_gene: NA
v_gene: TRBV9
abundance: NA
CDR3aa: CASSAPGEGNTIYF
CDR3nt: TGTGCCAGCAGCGCCCCAGGGGAAGGAAACACCATATATTTT

j_gene: TRBJ2-5
d_gene: TRBD1
v_gene: TRBV24-1
abundance: NA
CDR3aa: CATSDSRTQGEVQETQYF
CDR3nt: TGTGCCACCAGTGATTCTAGAACACAGGGGGAGGTCCAAGAGACCCAGTACTTC

j_gene: TRBJ1-1
d_gene: NA
v_gene: TRBV18
abundance: NA
CDR3aa: CASSRSGTQNTEAFF
CDR3nt: TGTGCCAGCTCACGATCCGGGACACAGAACACTGAAGCTTTCTTT

j_gene: TRBJ1-1
d_gene: NA
v_gene: TRBV7-9
abundance: few
CDR3aa: CASSHRAPNTEAFF
CDR3nt: TGTGCCAGCAGCCACAGGGCCCCAAACACTGAAGCTTTCTTT

j_gene: TRBJ1-2
d_gene: NA
v_gene: TRBV6-5
abundance: NA
CDR3aa: CASSSPGLGGYTF
CDR3nt: TGTGCCAGCAGTAGCCCCGGGTTAGGAGGCTACACCTTC

j_gene: TRBJ1-2
d_gene: NA
v_gene: TRBV28
abundance: NA
CDR3aa: CASRQWSLYGYTF
CDR3nt: TGTGCCAGCAGGCAGTGGAGCCTCTATGGCTACACCTTC

j_gene: TRBJ1-3
d_gene: TRBD1
v_gene: TRBV18
abundance: NA
CDR3aa: CASSPQGQSSSGNTIYF
CDR3nt: TGTGCCAGCTCACCACAGGGACAGAGCTCCTCTGGAAACACCATATATTTT

j_gene: TRBJ2-5
d_gene: NA
v_gene: TRBV5-1
abundance: NA
CDR3aa: CASSWSGTYQETQYF
CDR3nt: TGCGCCAGCAGCTGGTCCGGGACATACCAAGAGACCCAGTACTTC

j_gene: TRBJ1-5
d_gene: TRBD1
v_gene: TRBV5-6
abundance: NA
CDR3aa: CASSEQGIQPQHF
CDR3nt: TGTGCCAGCAGCGAACAGGGGATTCAGCCCCAGCATTTT

j_gene: TRBJ2-5
d_gene: NA
v_gene: TRBV20-1
abundance: NA
CDR3aa: CSGPREETQYF
CDR3nt: TGCAGTGGCCCCAGGGAAGAGACCCAGTACTTC

j_gene: TRBJ2-1
d_gene: NA
v_gene: TRBV5-1
abundance: few
CDR3aa: CASSFGVNNEQFF
CDR3nt: TGCGCCAGCAGCTTTGGGGTGAACAATGAGCAGTTCTTC

j_gene: TRBJ1-1
d_gene: TRBD1
v_gene: TRBV6-5
abundance: few
CDR3aa: CASSSKWTGEGEAFF
CDR3nt: TGTGCCAGCAGTTCAAAATGGACAGGGGAAGGTGAAGCTTTCTTT

j_gene: TRBJ1-2
d_gene: NA
v_gene: TRBV9
abundance: NA
CDR3aa: CATSGDNNYGYTF
CDR3nt: TGTGCCACCTCCGGGGACAACAACTATGGCTACACCTTC

j_gene: TRBJ1-1
d_gene: NA
v_gene: TRBV5-4
abundance: NA
CDR3aa: CASSLRPDGMNTEAFF
CDR3nt: TGTGCCAGCAGCTTAAGACCGGATGGCATGAACACTGAAGCTTTCTTT